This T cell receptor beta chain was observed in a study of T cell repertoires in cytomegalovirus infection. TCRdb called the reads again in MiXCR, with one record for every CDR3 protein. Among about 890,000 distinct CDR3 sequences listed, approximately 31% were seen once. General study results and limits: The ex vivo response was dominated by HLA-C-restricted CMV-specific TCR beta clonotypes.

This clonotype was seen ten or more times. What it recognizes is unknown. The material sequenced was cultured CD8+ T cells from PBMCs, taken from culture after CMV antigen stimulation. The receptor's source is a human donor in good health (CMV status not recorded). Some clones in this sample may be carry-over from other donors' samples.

The CDR3 region has the DNA TGTGCCAGCAGCTTATGGAACAGGGCTTCGGGTCAGCCCCAGCATTTT. Its protein is CASSLWNRASGQPQHF. This chain links TRBV7-2 with TRBJ1-5; the D gene is possibly TRBD1 (6 bases). The germline V gene encodes CDR1 SGHTA and CDR2 FQGNSA. V was cut by 2 bases and J by 6 bases, with 17 bases left in between. The CDR3 consists of 16 residues.